This T cell receptor (beta chain) came from a study of shared clonotypes between healthy human individuals. Generated by immunoSEQ multiplex PCR, the TCRdb table keeps only in-frame clones and is missing some. The top ten clones hold 0.3% to 0.45% of a sample with about 2.5 million clones, around 93% of them seen once. With respect to this clone: Its antigen is as yet unknown.

In germline, CDR1 is WNHNN, CDR2 SYGVQD (reference sequence). Trimming cost V 3 bases and J 2 bases, with 11 bases left between them. The CDR3 sequence is 15 residues long. General study points: Incomplete sequencing of sorted subsets was indicated by rarefaction despite large depth.

This chain links TRBV10-1 with TRBJ2-1; the D gene is possibly TRBD2 (6 bases). This receptor was identified in a man between 18 and 29 years old in good health. Some clones in this sample may be carry-over from other donors' samples. The sample consisted of naive CD4+ T cells from PBMCs. Stated subset: CD45RA+ positively selected. The CDR3 DNA follows: TGCGCCAGCAGTGATCGGCGGGGTCCCTACAATGAGCAGTTCTTC. This sequence encodes CASSDRRGPYNEQFF.